The 31 T cell receptor beta chains below all came from one sample that was sequenced in a study of blood T cell repertoires in COVID-19. The method was immunoSEQ multiplex PCR; TCRdb's version includes in-frame clones alone and lacks a portion of them. The sample lists over 90,000 clones; roughly 76% were seen once. The specimen sequenced was peripheral blood. The receptor set was obtained from an elderly man with COVID-19, enrolled during active disease.

This sequence joins TRBV10-1 and TRBJ2-7; TRBD2 matches 7 bases. V trimming: 6 bases; J trimming: 1 base; junction bases outside the gene matches: 3. The CDR3 contains 13 residues. Germline-derived CDR1 and CDR2 are WNHNN and SYGVQD (reference sequence). CDR3 in DNA: TGCGCCAGCAGCGGACTAGATTCCTACGAGCAGTACTTC. Encoded protein: CASSGLDSYEQYF.

The CDR3, as DNA: TGTGCCAGCAGCATCCCGGGACAGGTCCCTAATGAAAAACTGTTTTTT. Amino acid sequence: CASSIPGQVPNEKLFF. The genes are TRBV21-1 and TRBJ1-4; the D segment call TRBD1 is taken from the table without a DNA check. TRBV21-1 is labeled a pseudogene. The CDR3 totals 16 residues.

V is TRBV19 and J is TRBJ2-7; a possible D gene is TRBD1 (5 bases). Germline CDR1 LNHDA, CDR2 SQIVND (reference sequence). There are 13 residues in the CDR3. Trimming took off 3 bases at V and 3 bases at J, with 9 bases between the two ends. CDR3 bases: TGTGCCAGTAGTATTGGCAGGGTCTACGAGCAGTACTTC. This codes for CASSIGRVYEQYF.

The rearrangement joins TRBV2 to TRBJ1-6; D is uncertain. V lost 3 bases and J lost 7, with 10 bases in between. The CDR3 is 14 residues long. Per germline, CDR1 SNHLY and CDR2 FYNNEI. The CDR3 protein is CASSEWRGNSPLHF. The CDR3 region has the DNA TGTGCCAGCAGTGAGTGGCGCGGAAATTCACCCCTCCACTTT. The full variable domain, rest sourced from reference TRBV2 and TRBJ1-6, is EPEVTQTPSHQVTQMGQEVILRCVPISNHLYFYWYRQILGQKVEFLVSFYNNEISEKSEIFDDQFSVERPDGSNFTLKIRSTKLEDSAMYFCASSEWRGNSPLHFGNGTRLTVT.

In its sample, this clone was seen once. CDR3 sequence (DNA): TGTGCCAGTTTAGCGGGAGGTACAGATACGCAGTATTTT. Protein product: CASLAGGTDTQYF. J is TRBJ2-3 and V is TRBV28; 10 positions agree with TRBD2. The CDR3 spans 13 residues. CDR1 is MDHEN and CDR2 is SYDVKM in the germline V gene. V was pared by 9 bases and J by 3 bases, with 3 bases of the junction left unmatched.

This clone was recorded only once. The CDR3 sequence: CASSDRRGGNTEAFF. In nucleotides, the CDR3 is TGCGCCAGCAGCGACAGGAGAGGTGGGAACACTGAAGCTTTCTTT. The gene calls are TRBV10-2 and TRBJ1-1, with D tentatively TRBD1 (6 bases). V was cut by 6 bases and J by 1 base, with 15 bases left in between. The CDR3 has 15 amino acids. Germline loops: CDR1 WSHSY, CDR2 SAAADI.

V usage is TRBV6-5 and J usage is TRBJ2-7, with D tentatively TRBD2 (6 bases). The V end was cut by 6 bases, the J end by 6 bases, with 12 bases between. This CDR3 has 12 residues. Germline V gene data show CDR1 as MNHEY and CDR2 as SVGAGI. The DNA for the CDR3 is TGTGCCAGCAGGGGGGGTCCTTCCGAGCAGTACTTC. It specifies CASRGGPSEQYF.

The V call is TRBV7-2, the J call TRBJ2-7; 11 nucleotides line up with TRBD2. From germline, CDR1 is SGHTA and CDR2 FQGNSA. The CDR3 runs to 14 residues. After removal of 5 bases from V and 6 bases from J, the junction contained 6 bases not matched to a gene. CDR3 amino acids: CASSLSGRAGEQYF. CDR3 nucleotide sequence: TGTGCCAGCAGCCTTAGCGGGAGGGCTGGCGAGCAGTACTTC.

This sequence joins TRBV5-6 and TRBJ2-7; D gene ambiguous. This CDR3 has 14 residues. V lost 2 bases, J lost 0 bases, and 9 bases lay in between. Germline V gene lookup returns CDR1 SGHDT and CDR2 YYEEEE. DNA of the CDR3: TGTGCCAGCAGCTTTGGGCTTAGCTCCTACGAGCAGTACTTC. Protein: CASSFGLSSYEQYF.

This sequence joins TRBV13 and TRBJ2-1, with D perhaps TRBD1 (5 bases). Germline V gene sequence: CDR1 PRHDT, CDR2 FYEKMQ (reference sequence). The CDR3 length is 15 residues. Trimming cost V 1 base and J 8 bases, with 15 bases left between them. Written as DNA, the CDR3 is TGTGCCAGCAGCTTAGTGGTCCTTAGCAGGGATGAGCAGTTCTTC. Protein product: CASSLVVLSRDEQFF.

The DNA for the CDR3 is TGTGCCTGGAGTGTATCGGAGAATCTTCAGCCCCAGCATTTT. Amino acid sequence: CAWSVSENLQPQHF. The V and J genes are TRBV30 and TRBJ1-5; no firm D call. CDR1 is GTSNPN and CDR2 is SVGIG in the germline V gene (reference sequence). The CDR3 is 14 amino acids. Between the trimmed V and J ends, which lost 0 bases and 6 bases, there was a span of 12 bases.

The chain couples TRBV7-7 to TRBJ2-1; tentative D call: TRBD2 (6 bases). Trimming took off 5 bases at V and 1 base at J, with 21 bases between the two ends. Germline V gives CDR1 SSHAT, CDR2 FNYEAQ (reference sequence). The CDR3 has 18 amino acids. For the CDR3, the DNA is TGTGCCAGCAGCCCTGCCATTGGGGGGAGCGGTTCCTACAATGAGCAGTTCTTC. Translation gives CASSPAIGGSGSYNEQFF.

This clone is termed medium-sized (0.01 to 0.1%). The chain links TRBV11-3 to TRBJ2-2; TRBD1 aligns across 10 bases. The V gene end was trimmed by 5 bases and the J gene end by 6 bases; junction bases not matched to a gene: 3. Germline CDR1 is SGHNT and CDR2 is YENEEA. The CDR3 is 14 amino acids. The CDR3 bases are TGTGCCAGCAGCCGAGACAGGGGGCCCGGGGAGCTGTTTTTT. It codes for CASSRDRGPGELFF.

The gene calls are TRBV30 and TRBJ2-1; 9 bases fit TRBD2. CDR1 GTSNPN and CDR2 SVGIG come from the germline V gene (reference sequence). J gave up 8 bases and V 0 bases, and 14 bases lay outside the gene matches. This CDR3 comprises 17 residues. The CDR3 nucleotides read TGTGCCTGGAGTGTACTTTTGGGCCTAGCGGGGTTCGATGAGCAGTTCTTC. It specifies CAWSVLLGLAGFDEQFF.

This chain joins TRBV5-5 and TRBJ2-2; 12 bases are shared with TRBD1. Trimming at V came to 4 bases and at J to 5 bases, leaving 6 bases not matched to a gene. Germline V gene sequence: CDR1 SGHKS, CDR2 YYEKEE (reference sequence). The CDR3 spans 16 residues. Written as DNA, the CDR3 is TGTGCCAGCAGCCAGATGGGACAGGGGGCAACCGGGGAGCTGTTTTTT. It specifies CASSQMGQGATGELFF.

V gene TRBV1 combines with J gene TRBJ2-7; the DNA was not compared with TRBD2, the D call given in the table. TRBV1 is listed as a pseudogene. This CDR3 region has 16 residues. The CDR3 protein is CTSSQGGLREGYEQYF. In DNA form, the CDR3 reads TGCACCAGCAGCCAAGGAGGTCTCCGGGAGGGCTACGAGCAGTACTTC.

The chain joins TRBV11-2 to TRBJ2-2; no clear D. CDR3 length: 13 residues. Germline V lookup: CDR1 SGHAT, CDR2 FQNNGV. Trimming pared 5 bases from V and 6 bases from J, leaving 10 bases between. The CDR3 DNA reads TGTGCCAGCAGCCGCGATCCCGCCGGGGAGCTGTTTTTT. It yields the protein CASSRDPAGELFF.

The chain is built from TRBV7-2 and TRBJ1-4, with 12 bases aligning to TRBD1. The germline V gene has CDR1 SGHTA and CDR2 FQGNSA. The CDR3 covers 18 residues. The J segment lost 7 bases and the V segment lost 5 bases, leaving 14 bases of the junction unmatched. CDR3 DNA: TGTGCCAGCAGCCCACTTGGGGACAGGGGGCGCCGAGGTGAAAAACTGTTTTTT. Protein: CASSPLGDRGRRGEKLFF.

This clone was counted ten times or more. The chain uses TRBV19 and TRBJ1-4; D unclear. The V gene lost 5 bases and the J gene lost 0 bases, with 13 bases spanning the gap. CDR1 is LNHDA and CDR2 is SQIVND in the germline V gene (reference sequence). The CDR3 consists of 16 residues. In DNA, the CDR3 is TGTGCCAGTAGTCCTTGGGCTACTGCAACTAATGAAAAACTGTTTTTT. This encodes CASSPWATATNEKLFF.

V and J are TRBV7-9 and TRBJ2-6; D is ambiguous. Per the germline V gene, CDR1 is SEHNR and CDR2 is FQNEAQ (reference sequence). This CDR3 comprises 15 residues. V lost 0 bases, J lost 4 bases, and 7 bases lay in between. The CDR3 sequence: CASSLASFGANVLTF. The CDR3 DNA is TGTGCCAGCAGCTTAGCTAGCTTCGGGGCCAACGTCCTGACTTTC.

V usage is TRBV7-8 and J usage is TRBJ1-6; TRBD1 matches at 10 bases. J gave up 10 bases and V 7 bases, and 10 bases lay outside the gene matches. CDR3 length: 15 residues. Germline CDR1 SGHVS, CDR2 FQNEAQ. The CDR3 reads CASNPGQGPGSPLHF. The CDR3 bases are TGTGCCAGCAACCCGGGACAGGGGCCGGGATCACCCCTCCACTTT.

The chain carries TRBV5-4 and TRBJ2-3; 8 positions match TRBD2. The CDR3 is made up of 14 amino acids. Germline assignment: CDR1 SGHNT and CDR2 YYREEE (reference sequence). The V segment lost 9 bases and the J segment 4 bases; nucleotides outside the gene matches: 10. CDR3 sequence (DNA): TGTGCCATCCGGCCTCTAGCGGGCTCAGATACGCAGTATTTT. This translates into CAIRPLAGSDTQYF.

This sequence joins TRBV6-5 and TRBJ2-1; 8 bases fit TRBD2. With 6 bases clipped from V and 4 bases from J, the junction kept 8 bases outside the gene matches. This CDR3 has 15 residues. Germline CDR1 MNHEY, CDR2 SVGAGI. The CDR3 region has the DNA TGTGCCAGCAGCCCCCTATTAGCGGGGTACAATGAGCAGTTCTTC. It codes for CASSPLLAGYNEQFF.

The genes are TRBV9 and TRBJ2-7, with TRBD2 as a possible D gene (6 bases). V lost 3 bases, J lost 5 bases, and 15 bases lay in between. The CDR3 has 14 amino acids. Germline values: CDR1 SGDLS, CDR2 YYNGEE. The CDR3 loop is CASSDPGGSDEQYF. The CDR3 DNA is TGTGCCAGCAGCGACCCCGGGGGAAGCGACGAGCAGTACTTC.

This clone was observed once. The chain joins TRBV15 to TRBJ2-7; TRBD2 agrees at 13 bases. The CDR3 consists of 18 residues. Germline loops: CDR1 LNHNV, CDR2 YYDKDF (reference sequence). Unmatched junction bases numbered 7, after V lost 0 bases and J lost 2 bases. The CDR3 region has the DNA TGTGCCACCAGCAGAGATAGGGGGGGGACTAGCGGGACCTACGAGCAGTACTTC. Protein: CATSRDRGGTSGTYEQYF.

This clone was detected once. This sequence joins TRBV10-2 and TRBJ2-1; 8 bases are a match to TRBD2. Germline loops: CDR1 WSHSY, CDR2 SAAADI. The CDR3 covers 15 residues. After removal of 8 bases from V and 4 bases from J, the junction contained 10 bases not matched to a gene. CDR3 region: CASHPGLAEYNEQFF. CDR3 DNA sequence: TGCGCCAGCCACCCCGGACTAGCAGAATACAATGAGCAGTTCTTC.

The rearrangement links TRBV30 to TRBJ1-6; 8 positions match TRBD1. The CDR3 length is 16 residues. Germline CDR1 is GTSNPN and CDR2 is SVGIG (reference sequence). The junction had 8 bases not matched to a gene; V was cut back by 2 bases and J by 5 bases. The CDR3 coding sequence is TGTGCCTGGAGTCCATCCCGGACAGGGAATAATTCACCCCTCCACTTT. It yields the protein CAWSPSRTGNNSPLHF.

The DNA for the CDR3 is TGTGCCAGCAGTACCTACAGGGGGGGAAGCACAGATACGCAGTATTTT. This codes for CASSTYRGGSTDTQYF. The J gene is TRBJ2-3, the V gene TRBV27; D may be TRBD1 (8 bases). Germline assignment: CDR1 MNHEY and CDR2 SMNVEV (reference sequence). There are 16 residues in the CDR3. Trimming took off 5 bases at V and 0 bases at J, with 15 bases between the two ends.

The gene calls are TRBV7-8 and TRBJ2-7, with 16 nucleotides matching TRBD2. This CDR3 is built from 19 residues. The germline CDR1 and CDR2 sequences are SGHVS and FQNEAQ. The trim removed 4 bases at V and 6 bases at J, leaving 15 bases unmatched. The CDR3, as DNA: TGTGCCAGCAGCTCCACAGGGACTAGCGGGAGGGCCCCCCTTTCCGAGCAGTACTTC. Translating gives CASSSTGTSGRAPLSEQYF.

The CDR3 spells CASSYGSSQGTGELFF. In nucleotides, the CDR3 is TGTGCCAGCAGTTACGGATCTAGTCAGGGCACCGGGGAGCTGTTTTTT. This chain joins TRBV6-7 and TRBJ2-2; D might be TRBD1 (5 bases). TRBV6-7 is flagged as an ORF with uncertain function. The CDR3 is 16 amino acids. Trimming removed 2 bases from V and 4 bases from J, with 14 bases in between.

The chain has TRBV5-6 and TRBJ1-2; unclear D gene. The V end lost 0 bases, the J end lost 5 bases, and 17 bases lay between the germline ends. The CDR3 has 16 amino acids. In germline, CDR1 is SGHDT, CDR2 YYEEEE. The CDR3 region is CASSLDPRPLSYGYTF. In DNA, the CDR3 is TGTGCCAGCAGCTTGGACCCGCGCCCTCTTTCTTATGGCTACACCTTC.